This is a list of T cell receptor beta chains from one sample in a study of T cell clonotyping in hematopoietic cell transplantation. TCRdb's copy holds only in-frame clones and misses some; the assay was immunoSEQ multiplex PCR. The data contain fewer than 15,000 clones, more than 90% of them singletons. Sequencing was performed on PBMCs, taken 100 days after allogeneic stem cell transplant. These receptors were obtained from a female patient aged 50-59 years who had an allogeneic stem cell transplant from an unrelated donor, so the T cells may come from the graft donor. Some clones in this sample may be carry-over from other donors' samples. Both conserved end residues are part of each CDR3. The order of the fields is clone size, D gene, V gene, J gene, CDR3 protein, CDR3 DNA. A D gene is named only where the DNA matches it firmly. Not all rows give a size; the values are once, few, many and, for expanded clones, a class.

clone size: .
D gene: .
V gene: TRBV5-1
J gene: TRBJ1-4
CDR3 protein: CASSRWTASTTNEKLFF
CDR3 DNA: TGCGCCAGCAGCCGGTGGACAGCGTCCACAACTAATGAAAAACTGTTTTTT

clone size: .
D gene: TRBD1
V gene: TRBV7-8
J gene: TRBJ2-7
CDR3 protein: CASSLETGGSYEQYF
CDR3 DNA: TGTGCCAGCAGCTTAGAAACAGGGGGCTCCTACGAGCAGTACTTC

clone size: .
D gene: TRBD1
V gene: TRBV30
J gene: TRBJ2-1
CDR3 protein: CAWARDRYYNEQFF
CDR3 DNA: TGTGCCTGGGCCCGGGACAGATACTACAATGAGCAGTTCTTC

clone size: .
D gene: TRBD2
V gene: TRBV6-6
J gene: TRBJ2-1
CDR3 protein: CASSYSSGDYNEQFF
CDR3 DNA: TGTGCCAGCAGTTACAGCAGCGGGGACTACAATGAGCAGTTCTTC

clone size: .
D gene: .
V gene: TRBV5-1
J gene: TRBJ2-5
CDR3 protein: CASSSNTGGQETQYF
CDR3 DNA: TGCGCCAGCAGCTCCAACACCGGGGGCCAAGAGACCCAGTACTTC

clone size: once
D gene: .
V gene: TRBV19
J gene: TRBJ1-5
CDR3 protein: CASSIAENQPQHF
CDR3 DNA: TGTGCCAGTAGTATAGCTGAAAATCAGCCCCAGCATTTT

clone size: .
D gene: TRBD2
V gene: TRBV2
J gene: TRBJ2-5
CDR3 protein: CATQAGGGTQYF
CDR3 DNA: TGTGCCACCCAAGCGGGGGGAGGGACCCAGTACTTC

clone size: .
D gene: TRBD2
V gene: TRBV19
J gene: TRBJ2-7
CDR3 protein: CASSTSGAGLVYEQYF
CDR3 DNA: TGTGCCAGTAGTACCTCAGGAGCGGGGTTGGTCTACGAGCAGTACTTC

clone size: few
D gene: .
V gene: TRBV28
J gene: TRBJ1-2
CDR3 protein: CASSFRSGVNTF
CDR3 DNA: TGTGCCAGCAGTTTTAGATCAGGTGTAAACACCTTC

clone size: .
D gene: .
V gene: TRBV7-2
J gene: TRBJ2-7
CDR3 protein: CASSPRREGEQYF
CDR3 DNA: TGTGCCAGCAGCCCCCGGAGGGAAGGGGAGCAGTACTTC

clone size: .
D gene: .
V gene: TRBV7-2
J gene: TRBJ2-1
CDR3 protein: CASSATGSQGFYNEQFF
CDR3 DNA: TGTGCCAGCAGCGCAACGGGGAGCCAGGGATTCTACAATGAGCAGTTCTTC

clone size: .
D gene: TRBD1
V gene: TRBV6-6
J gene: TRBJ2-7
CDR3 protein: CASRSGDSYEQYF
CDR3 DNA: TGTGCCAGCAGGTCCGGGGACAGCTACGAGCAGTACTTC

clone size: .
D gene: TRBD1
V gene: TRBV27
J gene: TRBJ1-5
CDR3 protein: CASSLRGTARGNQPQHF
CDR3 DNA: TGTGCCAGCAGTTTACGCGGGACAGCAAGGGGCAATCAGCCCCAGCATTTT

clone size: .
D gene: .
V gene: TRBV4-2
J gene: TRBJ1-6
CDR3 protein: CASSQGFYNSPLHF
CDR3 DNA: TGTGCCAGCAGCCAGGGGTTTTATAATTCACCCCTCCACTTT

clone size: .
D gene: .
V gene: TRBV27
J gene: TRBJ2-2
CDR3 protein: CASSLRGTDTGELFF
CDR3 DNA: TGTGCCAGCAGTTTACGGGGGACAGACACCGGGGAGCTGTTTTTT

clone size: .
D gene: .
V gene: TRBV7-9
J gene: TRBJ2-7
CDR3 protein: CASSKREDYEQYF
CDR3 DNA: TGTGCCAGCAGCAAAAGGGAAGACTACGAGCAGTACTTC

clone size: .
D gene: .
V gene: TRBV28
J gene: TRBJ2-7
CDR3 protein: CASEMGGSFSEQYF
CDR3 DNA: TGTGCCAGCGAAATGGGTGGGAGTTTTAGCGAGCAGTACTTC

clone size: .
D gene: .
V gene: TRBV7-2
J gene: TRBJ1-1
CDR3 protein: CASSLAIEGTEAFF
CDR3 DNA: TGTGCCAGCAGCTTAGCTATTGAGGGCACTGAAGCTTTCTTT

clone size: few
D gene: .
V gene: TRBV10-3
J gene: TRBJ1-4
CDR3 protein: CAISETQRATNEKLFF
CDR3 DNA: TGTGCCATCAGTGAAACGCAGCGAGCAACTAATGAAAAACTGTTTTTT

clone size: .
D gene: .
V gene: TRBV19
J gene: TRBJ2-5
CDR3 protein: CASSTGTYQETQYF
CDR3 DNA: TGTGCCAGTAGTACGGGGACGTACCAAGAGACCCAGTACTTC

clone size: .
D gene: .
V gene: TRBV10-3
J gene: TRBJ1-1
CDR3 protein: CAISESPANTEAFF
CDR3 DNA: TGTGCCATCAGTGAGTCGCCAGCGAACACTGAAGCTTTCTTT

clone size: .
D gene: TRBD2
V gene: TRBV19
J gene: TRBJ2-2
CDR3 protein: CASSRRTSGATGELFF
CDR3 DNA: TGTGCCAGTAGTCGGAGGACTAGCGGAGCCACCGGGGAGCTGTTTTTT

clone size: .
D gene: .
V gene: TRBV30
J gene: TRBJ2-1
CDR3 protein: CAWRVAPGTQFF
CDR3 DNA: TGTGCCTGGAGAGTAGCGCCGGGGACCCAGTTCTTC

clone size: .
D gene: TRBD2
V gene: TRBV11-2
J gene: TRBJ2-7
CDR3 protein: CASSLGGLAGDLSYEQYF
CDR3 DNA: TGTGCCAGCAGCTTAGGAGGTCTAGCGGGAGACTTATCCTACGAGCAGTACTTC

clone size: .
D gene: .
V gene: TRBV30
J gene: TRBJ1-3
CDR3 protein: CAWSVDARTGNTIYF
CDR3 DNA: TGTGCCTGGAGTGTGGATGCGAGGACTGGAAACACCATATATTTT

clone size: .
D gene: TRBD2
V gene: TRBV28
J gene: TRBJ2-3
CDR3 protein: CASSHSWTSGRAGDTDTQYF
CDR3 DNA: TGTGCCAGCAGTCACTCTTGGACTAGCGGGAGGGCGGGGGACACAGATACGCAGTATTTT

clone size: .
D gene: .
V gene: TRBV5-1
J gene: TRBJ2-2
CDR3 protein: CASSLDGQGSGTGELFF
CDR3 DNA: TGCGCCAGCAGCTTGGACGGACAAGGGTCGGGCACCGGGGAGCTGTTTTTT

clone size: .
D gene: .
V gene: TRBV4-2
J gene: TRBJ2-7
CDR3 protein: CASSRGQLYEQYF
CDR3 DNA: TGTGCCAGCAGCCGAGGACAGCTCTACGAGCAGTACTTC

clone size: .
D gene: .
V gene: TRBV28
J gene: TRBJ1-1
CDR3 protein: CASSPPPTGNTEAFF
CDR3 DNA: TGTGCCAGCAGCCCTCCCCCGACAGGGAACACTGAAGCTTTCTTT

clone size: few
D gene: .
V gene: TRBV19
J gene: TRBJ1-2
CDR3 protein: CASHPGGGDGYTF
CDR3 DNA: TGTGCCAGCCACCCCGGAGGGGGAGATGGCTACACCTTC

clone size: .
D gene: TRBD2
V gene: TRBV11-2
J gene: TRBJ2-3
CDR3 protein: CASSSGLAGVQTGGQYF
CDR3 DNA: TGTGCCAGCAGCTCCGGACTAGCGGGGGTCCAAACGGGGGGGCAGTATTTT

clone size: .
D gene: .
V gene: TRBV11-3
J gene: TRBJ1-1
CDR3 protein: CASSLAVGAEAFF
CDR3 DNA: TGTGCCAGCAGCTTAGCGGTGGGTGCTGAAGCTTTCTTT

clone size: .
D gene: .
V gene: TRBV25-1
J gene: TRBJ1-1
CDR3 protein: CASSESLLGDTEAFF
CDR3 DNA: TGTGCCAGCAGTGAATCGCTCTTAGGAGACACTGAAGCTTTCTTT

clone size: .
D gene: TRBD1
V gene: TRBV6-5
J gene: TRBJ1-1
CDR3 protein: CASSYWTGKTEAFF
CDR3 DNA: TGTGCCAGCAGTTACTGGACAGGGAAAACTGAAGCTTTCTTT

clone size: few
D gene: .
V gene: TRBV19
J gene: TRBJ1-5
CDR3 protein: CASSISRGTRRHQPQHF
CDR3 DNA: TGTGCCAGTAGTATAAGTAGGGGCACCCGGAGGCATCAGCCCCAGCATTTT

clone size: .
D gene: .
V gene: TRBV28
J gene: TRBJ2-4
CDR3 protein: CASSLGGASKNIQYF
CDR3 DNA: TGTGCCAGCAGTTTGGGGGGGGCGTCCAAAAACATTCAGTACTTC

clone size: .
D gene: .
V gene: TRBV5-1
J gene: TRBJ2-7
CDR3 protein: CASSLRPVSSYEQYF
CDR3 DNA: TGCGCCAGCAGCTTAAGACCGGTGAGCTCCTACGAGCAGTACTTC

clone size: .
D gene: .
V gene: TRBV19
J gene: TRBJ2-3
CDR3 protein: CASSIDGESTDTQYF
CDR3 DNA: TGTGCCAGTAGTATAGACGGGGAAAGCACAGATACGCAGTATTTT

clone size: .
D gene: .
V gene: TRBV7-2
J gene: TRBJ1-2
CDR3 protein: CASSSARSFYGYTF
CDR3 DNA: TGTGCCAGCAGCTCGGCACGATCCTTCTATGGCTACACCTTC

clone size: .
D gene: TRBD1
V gene: TRBV10-1
J gene: TRBJ2-5
CDR3 protein: CASSKGQRGETQYF
CDR3 DNA: TGCGCCAGCAGCAAGGGACAGCGTGGAGAGACCCAGTACTTC

clone size: .
D gene: .
V gene: TRBV7-6
J gene: TRBJ1-1
CDR3 protein: CASSLVGGDPVF
CDR3 DNA: TGTGCCAGCAGCTTAGTTGGTGGCGATCCCGTTTTT

clone size: .
D gene: .
V gene: TRBV6-5
J gene: TRBJ1-5
CDR3 protein: CASSSAGRALNQPQHF
CDR3 DNA: TGTGCCAGCAGTTCCGCCGGCAGGGCCCTCAATCAGCCCCAGCATTTT

clone size: .
D gene: .
V gene: TRBV4-1
J gene: TRBJ1-2
CDR3 protein: CASSPGQTFYGYTF
CDR3 DNA: TGCGCCAGCAGCCCCGGACAGACCTTCTATGGCTACACCTTC

clone size: .
D gene: TRBD1
V gene: TRBV5-1
J gene: TRBJ2-2
CDR3 protein: CASTGQGARTGELFF
CDR3 DNA: TGCGCCAGCACTGGACAGGGGGCGCGCACCGGGGAGCTGTTTTTT

clone size: .
D gene: .
V gene: TRBV2
J gene: TRBJ1-5
CDR3 protein: CASRRGPNQPQHF
CDR3 DNA: TGTGCCAGCAGGCGGGGTCCCAATCAGCCCCAGCATTTT

clone size: few
D gene: .
V gene: TRBV29-1
J gene: TRBJ1-2
CDR3 protein: CSVEESQGKDYGYTF
CDR3 DNA: TGCAGCGTTGAAGAGTCCCAGGGGAAAGACTATGGCTACACCTTC

clone size: .
D gene: .
V gene: TRBV29-1
J gene: TRBJ1-2
CDR3 protein: CSSQGDAGGYTF
CDR3 DNA: TGCAGTTCCCAGGGTGACGCGGGTGGCTACACCTTC

clone size: .
D gene: .
V gene: TRBV20-1
J gene: TRBJ1-2
CDR3 protein: CSAPNIYGYTF
CDR3 DNA: TGCAGTGCTCCCAACATCTATGGCTACACCTTC

clone size: .
D gene: .
V gene: TRBV6-5
J gene: TRBJ1-1
CDR3 protein: CASSYSTADQAFF
CDR3 DNA: TGTGCCAGCAGTTACTCGACGGCGGACCAAGCTTTCTTT

clone size: .
D gene: .
V gene: TRBV29-1
J gene: TRBJ1-1
CDR3 protein: CSVRRPEAFF
CDR3 DNA: TGCAGCGTTAGACGGCCTGAAGCTTTCTTT

clone size: .
D gene: .
V gene: TRBV19
J gene: TRBJ1-2
CDR3 protein: CASSIGSGYGYTF
CDR3 DNA: TGTGCCAGTAGTATAGGATCGGGTTACGGCTACACCTTC

clone size: .
D gene: TRBD1
V gene: TRBV19
J gene: TRBJ2-1
CDR3 protein: CASRGTGRNEQFF
CDR3 DNA: TGTGCCAGTAGAGGGACAGGGCGGAATGAGCAGTTCTTC

clone size: once
D gene: TRBD1
V gene: TRBV6-6
J gene: TRBJ1-2
CDR3 protein: CASTESDRGIGGYTF
CDR3 DNA: TGTGCCAGCACCGAATCGGACAGGGGGATAGGCGGCTACACCTTC

clone size: .
D gene: .
V gene: TRBV6-5
J gene: TRBJ1-4
CDR3 protein: CASSQYGLNEKLFF
CDR3 DNA: TGTGCCAGCAGTCAATACGGGCTTAATGAAAAACTGTTTTTT

clone size: .
D gene: .
V gene: TRBV19
J gene: TRBJ2-7
CDR3 protein: CASSPRGPGMYEQYF
CDR3 DNA: TGTGCCAGTAGCCCTCGGGGGCCGGGTATGTACGAGCAGTACTTC

clone size: .
D gene: .
V gene: TRBV6-1
J gene: TRBJ1-1
CDR3 protein: CASSEVGGLNTEAFF
CDR3 DNA: TGTGCCAGCAGTGAAGTTGGGGGCTTGAACACTGAAGCTTTCTTT

clone size: .
D gene: TRBD1
V gene: TRBV29-1
J gene: TRBJ1-1
CDR3 protein: CSVVKTGGTEAFF
CDR3 DNA: TGCAGCGTTGTCAAGACAGGGGGCACTGAAGCTTTCTTT

clone size: .
D gene: .
V gene: TRBV4-3
J gene: TRBJ2-3
CDR3 protein: CASSQDRGADTQYF
CDR3 DNA: TGCGCCAGCAGCCAAGACAGGGGCGCAGATACGCAGTATTTT

clone size: once
D gene: .
V gene: TRBV29-1
J gene: TRBJ1-5
CDR3 protein: CSVRLRGGQQPQHF
CDR3 DNA: TGCAGCGTCCGTCTGAGGGGGGGGCAGCAGCCCCAGCATTTT